The entry below describes one T cell receptor beta chain. The CDR3 runs 14 residues. The germline V gene encodes CDR1 DFQATT and CDR2 SNEGSKA (reference sequence). Trimming pared 0 bases from V and 8 bases from J, leaving 11 bases between. The data are from a study of identical twins. MiXCR, applied by TCRdb to the 5' RACE reads, yields one record per CDR3 protein. The table includes under 900,000 distinct CDR3 sequences, about 18% detected once. These same records also appear under a second study, on T cells expressing NK-cell markers. That study adds: The authors derived TCR beta repertoires from sorted CD3+CD56+NKG2C+, CD3+CD56+NKG2C- and CD3+CD56-NKG2C+ T cells.

The sample was PBMCs. The rearrangement uses TRBV20-1 and TRBJ1-6, with D tentatively TRBD1 (6 bases). The TCR was taken from a woman younger than 30 in good health. CDR3 coding DNA: TGCAGTGCTAGAGATATGGGGGCAGATTCACCCCTCCACTTT. This sequence encodes CSARDMGADSPLHF.